This entry lists 20 T cell receptor beta chains sequenced from one sample in a study of OX40 agonist ivuxolimab in advanced cancers. Method: immunoSEQ multiplex PCR; TCRdb's copy keeps in-frame clones and lacks some. This table has some 72,000 clones, roughly 90% appearing once. The sequencing here drew on CD4+ or CD8+ T cells sorted from blood, taken in a trial of the OX40 agonist ivuxolimab. These TCRs come from an adult with an advanced solid tumor such as melanoma, head and neck, liver or kidney cancer.

This clone has only one observation. The chain is built from TRBV7-2 and TRBJ2-5; maybe TRBD1 (5 bases). Germline V gene sequence: CDR1 SGHTA, CDR2 FQGNSA. The CDR3 runs 15 residues. V gave up 1 base and J gave up 1 base, with 10 bases separating them. CDR3 region: CASSLGQGVQETQYF. The CDR3 DNA is TGTGCCAGCAGCTTAGGGCAGGGCGTCCAAGAGACCCAGTACTTC.

The chain is built from TRBV12-5 and TRBJ1-5; a weak D match, TRBD1 (6 bases). Between the trimmed V and J ends, which lost 0 bases and 6 bases, there was a span of 21 bases. CDR1 is LGHNT, CDR2 FRNRAP, per germline. The CDR3 runs to 18 residues. The CDR3 nucleotides are TGTGCTAGTGGTTTGGTACAGTTCGGGGGGCGCGAAGGTCAGCCCCAGCATTTT. Protein sequence: CASGLVQFGGREGQPQHF.

V is TRBV19 and J is TRBJ1-5, with 8 bases that match TRBD1. Germline V gene sequence: CDR1 LNHDA, CDR2 SQIVND (reference sequence). Losses at the gene ends were 5 bases for V and 3 bases for J; bases not matched to a gene: 6. The CDR3 has 15 amino acids. CDR3 amino acids: CASSGPDRVNQPQHF. Here the CDR3 DNA reads TGTGCCAGTAGTGGCCCGGACAGGGTCAATCAGCCCCAGCATTTT. The whole variable domain, remainder taken from reference TRBV19 and TRBJ1-5, is DGGITQSPKYLFRKEGQNVTLSCEQNLNHDAMYWYRQDPGQGLRLIYYSQIVNDFQKGDIAEGYSVSREKKESFPLTVTSAQKNPTAFYLCASSGPDRVNQPQHFGDGTRLSIL.

The count of this clone is one. The chain uses TRBV7-2 and TRBJ2-7; D might be TRBD2 (6 bases). Germline V gives CDR1 SGHTA, CDR2 FQGNSA. The V and J ends lost 6 bases and 3 bases respectively, with 12 bases between them. The CDR3 is 13 residues long. CDR3 DNA: TGTGCCAGCAGGTCGGCGGGGAACTACGAGCAGTACTTC. It is translated as CASRSAGNYEQYF.

V usage is TRBV11-3 and J usage is TRBJ1-4; D may be TRBD1 (5 bases). The germline V and J ends were trimmed by 6 bases and 2 bases, with 7 bases remaining between them. Germline CDR1 and CDR2: SGHNT and YENEEA. The CDR3 covers 13 residues. CDR3: CASSRQTNEKLFF. The CDR3 nucleotides read TGTGCCAGCAGTAGACAGACTAATGAAAAACTGTTTTTT. The complete variable domain, with remaining parts taken from reference TRBV11-3 and TRBJ1-4, reads EAGVVQSPRYKIIEKKQPVAFWCNPISGHNTLYWYLQNLGQGPELLIRYENEEAVDDSQLPKDRFSAERLKGVDSTLKIQPAELGDSAVYLCASSRQTNEKLFFGSGTQLSVL.

This clone occurred once. The rearrangement uses TRBV27 and TRBJ1-4; D unresolved. This CDR3 contains 16 residues. Trimming removed 6 bases from V and 6 bases from J, with 20 bases in between. Germline-derived CDR1 and CDR2 are MNHEY and SMNVEV (reference sequence). In nucleotides, the CDR3 is TGTGCCAGCAGCTACCTATCAGGAGGTGGGGATGAAAAACTGTTTTTT. It specifies CASSYLSGGGDEKLFF.

The rearrangement uses TRBV5-4 and TRBJ2-3; D call uncertain. V was pared by 1 base and J by 6 bases, with 6 bases between. The CDR3 runs to 12 residues. Germline V gene data show CDR1 as SGHNT and CDR2 as YYREEE (reference sequence). This CDR3 reads CASSLTVDTQYF. The CDR3 bases are TGTGCCAGCAGCTTGACCGTTGATACGCAGTATTTT. Filled out from reference TRBV5-4 and TRBJ2-3, the complete variable domain reads ETGVTQSPTHLIKTRGQQVTLRCSSQSGHNTVSWYQQALGQGPQFIFQYYREEENGRGNFPPRFSGLQFPNYSSELNVNALELDDSALYLCASSLTVDTQYFGPGTRLTVL.

The V call is TRBV7-2, the J call TRBJ2-5; 9 nucleotides agree with TRBD2. Germline V gene data show CDR1 as SGHTA and CDR2 as FQGNSA. Trimming removed 5 bases from V and 4 bases from J; junction bases left unmatched: 8. The CDR3 runs 15 residues. CDR3 in amino acids: CASSPVAGDIETQYF. The DNA of the CDR3 is TGTGCCAGCAGCCCAGTAGCGGGAGACATAGAGACCCAGTACTTC.

V and J are TRBV10-3 and TRBJ1-2; tentative D call: TRBD1 (5 bases). Trimming left V 2 bases short and J 8 bases short, with 15 bases between. There are 14 residues in the CDR3. The germline CDR1 and CDR2 sequences are ENHRY and SYGVKD. The CDR3 loop is CAISEDSDAGGYTF. CDR3 bases: TGTGCCATCAGTGAGGACAGTGACGCGGGCGGCTACACCTTC.

This chain joins TRBV7-2 and TRBJ1-4, with unresolved D. Trimming shortened V by 1 base and J by 1 base, and 13 bases separated the two germline ends. CDR1 and CDR2 (germline): SGHTA, FQGNSA. This CDR3 contains 17 residues. CDR3 nucleotides: TGTGCCAGCAGCTTAGGGCCCAGGCGGAGAACTAATGAAAAACTGTTTTTT. As protein: CASSLGPRRRTNEKLFF. Variable domain in full (rest from reference TRBV7-2 and TRBJ1-4): GAGVSQSPSNKVTEKGKDVELRCDPISGHTALYWYRQSLGQGLEFLIYFQGNSAPDKSGLPSDRFSAERTGGSVSTLTIQRTQQEDSAVYLCASSLGPRRRTNEKLFFGSGTQLSVL.

Details on this clone: The junction shows a germline mismatch at one end, possibly a read error. The chain combines TRBV6-1 with TRBJ2-4, with TRBD1 identical over 8 bases. CDR1 is MNHNS, CDR2 SASEGT, per germline. This CDR3 region has 16 residues. The CDR3 spells CASREGQGLPKNIQYF. The CDR3, as DNA: TGTGCCAGCAGAGAAGGACAGGGCTTACCCAAAAACATTCAGTACTTC.

The rearrangement joins TRBV7-8 to TRBJ2-2, with TRBD2 matching over 9 bases. Unmatched junction bases numbered 8, after V lost 7 bases and J lost 5 bases. Germline-derived CDR1 and CDR2 are SGHVS and FQNEAQ. The CDR3 covers 15 residues. In DNA, the CDR3 is TGTGCCAGCACTCTCGGTACTAGCGGGACCGGGGAGCTGTTTTTT. This translates into CASTLGTSGTGELFF.

The genes are TRBV5-1 and TRBJ2-7, with 9 bases matching TRBD2. Germline trimming cut 2 bases from V and 6 bases from J; bases unmatched to any gene: 3. CDR1 is SGHRS and CDR2 is YFSETQ in the germline V gene. The CDR3 is 13 residues long. The CDR3 loop is CASSLHSGSEQYF. The DNA for the CDR3 is TGCGCCAGCAGCTTACATAGCGGGAGCGAGCAGTACTTC.

The sample holds a few counts of this clone. This chain connects TRBV27 to TRBJ1-1; D is possibly TRBD1 (5 bases). Per germline, CDR1 MNHEY and CDR2 SMNVEV (reference sequence). CDR3 length: 13 amino acids. V gave up 3 bases and J gave up 11 bases, with 16 bases separating them. The CDR3 DNA follows: TGTGCCAGCAGTTTGGGCATCGGGGGGAAGGCTTTCTTT. Translating gives CASSLGIGGKAFF.

The rearrangement uses TRBV21-1 and TRBJ2-5; TRBD1, the D gene given by the table, was not confirmed from the DNA. TRBV21-1 is noted as a pseudogene. This CDR3 is 15 amino acids long. Here the CDR3 reads CASSTEEDRKETQYF. The DNA of the CDR3 is TGTGCCAGCAGCACGGAGGAGGACAGAAAAGAGACCCAGTACTTC.

The rearrangement joins TRBV28 to TRBJ2-5; D is possibly TRBD1 (6 bases). Looked up from germline, CDR1 is MDHEN and CDR2 is SYDVKM. Trimming took off 5 bases at V and 0 bases at J, with 16 bases between the two ends. CDR3 length: 16 residues. CDR3 region: CASSLSDSLYQETQYF. The CDR3 region has the DNA TGTGCCAGCAGTCTATCGGACAGCCTTTACCAAGAGACCCAGTACTTC.

The V call is TRBV7-2, the J call TRBJ2-7, with 8 bases fitting TRBD1. V lost 8 bases, J lost 0 bases, and 6 bases stayed unmatched. The CDR3 spans 14 residues. Germline values: CDR1 SGHTA, CDR2 FQGNSA. Here the CDR3 DNA reads TGTGCCAGCGCAACAGGGGGGTTCTCCTACGAGCAGTACTTC. Protein product: CASATGGFSYEQYF.

This chain links TRBV19 with TRBJ2-7; 8 bases are shared with TRBD1. Germline V CDR1 and CDR2: LNHDA, SQIVND (reference sequence). V gave up 4 bases and J gave up 6 bases; unmatched junction bases: 8. The CDR3 runs to 14 residues. CDR3 residues: CASSTRDRTREQYF. In DNA, the CDR3 is TGTGCCAGTAGTACTAGGGACAGGACCCGCGAGCAGTACTTC.

The count of this clone is one. The chain is built from TRBV28 and TRBJ2-3; possibly TRBD1 or TRBD2 for D (5 bases each). V was pared by 4 bases and J by 0 bases, with 14 bases between. Germline lookup yields CDR1 MDHEN and CDR2 SYDVKM. The CDR3 runs 16 residues. This CDR3 is CASSSPGTASTDTQYF. Written as DNA, the CDR3 is TGTGCCAGCAGTTCCCCCGGGACCGCCAGCACAGATACGCAGTATTTT.

The DNA of the CDR3 is TGTGCCAGCTCACCACGTTATGTGGGTATGAACACTGAAGCTTTCTTT. Residues: CASSPRYVGMNTEAFF. The chain combines TRBV18 with TRBJ1-1; D not certain. Trimming took off 1 base at V and 0 bases at J, with 12 bases between the two ends. Germline loops: CDR1 KGHSH, CDR2 LQKENI. This CDR3 is 16 amino acids long.